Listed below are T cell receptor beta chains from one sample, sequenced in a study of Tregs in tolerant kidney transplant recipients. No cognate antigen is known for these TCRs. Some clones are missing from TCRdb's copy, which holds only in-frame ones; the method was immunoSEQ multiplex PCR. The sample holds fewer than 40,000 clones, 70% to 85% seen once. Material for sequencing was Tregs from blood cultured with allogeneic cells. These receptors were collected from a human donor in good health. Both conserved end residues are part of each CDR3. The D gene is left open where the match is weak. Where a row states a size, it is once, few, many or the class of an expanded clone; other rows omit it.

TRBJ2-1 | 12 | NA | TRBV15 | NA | CATSMMTYEQFF | TGTGCCACCAGCATGATGACCTATGAGCAGTTCTTC
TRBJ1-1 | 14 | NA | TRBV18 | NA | CASSPLRMNTEAFF | TGTGCCAGCTCACCATTAAGGATGAACACTGAAGCTTTCTTT
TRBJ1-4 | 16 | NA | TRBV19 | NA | CASSKRGAVSNEKLFF | TGTGCCAGTAGTAAGCGGGGGGCGGTGTCTAATGAAAAACTGTTTTTT
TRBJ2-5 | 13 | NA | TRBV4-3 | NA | CASSPHGAETQYF | TGCGCCAGCAGCCCACACGGCGCAGAGACCCAGTACTTC
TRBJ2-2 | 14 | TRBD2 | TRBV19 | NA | CASKTSGDTGELFF | TGTGCCAGTAAGACTAGCGGGGACACCGGGGAGCTGTTTTTT
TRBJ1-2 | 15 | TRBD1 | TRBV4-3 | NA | CASSRRDRFDYGYTF | TGCGCCAGCAGCCGTCGGGACAGGTTTGACTATGGCTACACCTTC
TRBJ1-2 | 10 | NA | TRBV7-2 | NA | CASREQGYTF | TGTGCCAGCAGAGAGCAGGGCTACACCTTC
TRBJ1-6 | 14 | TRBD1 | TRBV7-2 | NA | CASSINTGDAPLHF | TGTGCCAGCAGCATAAATACAGGGGACGCACCCCTCCACTTT
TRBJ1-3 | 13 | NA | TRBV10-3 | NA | CAMGGTSGNTIYF | TGTGCCATGGGGGGGACCTCTGGAAACACCATATATTTT
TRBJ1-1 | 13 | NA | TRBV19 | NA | CASNRAGNTEAFF | TGTGCCAGTAACAGGGCTGGGAACACTGAAGCTTTCTTT
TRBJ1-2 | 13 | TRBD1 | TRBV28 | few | CASSFQGVYGYTF | TGTGCCAGCAGTTTTCAGGGGGTCTATGGCTACACCTTC
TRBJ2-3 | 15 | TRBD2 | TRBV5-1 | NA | CASSGSGAPGDTQYF | TGCGCCAGCAGCGGAAGCGGGGCCCCGGGAGATACGCAGTATTTT
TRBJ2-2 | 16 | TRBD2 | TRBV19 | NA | CASRVGTSGRTGELFF | TGTGCCAGTAGGGTGGGGACTAGCGGAAGAACCGGGGAGCTGTTTTTT
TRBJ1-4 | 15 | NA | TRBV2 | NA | CASSEEAGRNEKLFF | TGTGCCAGCAGTGAAGAGGCAGGGAGGAATGAAAAACTGTTTTTT
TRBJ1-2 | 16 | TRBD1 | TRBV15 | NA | CATSRARRQGRNGYTF | TGTGCCACCAGCAGAGCCCGCAGACAGGGACGTAACGGCTACACCTTC
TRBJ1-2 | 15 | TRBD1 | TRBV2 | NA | CASSDPTGGIYGYTF | TGTGCCAGCAGCGACCCGACAGGGGGTATCTATGGCTACACCTTC
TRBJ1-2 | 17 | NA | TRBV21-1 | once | CASSNLCPGQGSYGYTF | TGTGCCAGCAGCAATTTATGTCCGGGACAGGGTTCCTATGGCTACACCTTC
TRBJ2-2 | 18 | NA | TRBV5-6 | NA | CASSLFLGAKLLAGELFF | TGTGCCAGCAGCTTGTTCCTGGGGGCGAAGTTATTGGCCGGGGAGCTGTTTTTT
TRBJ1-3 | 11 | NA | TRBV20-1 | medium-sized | CSGRTGNTIYF | TGCAGTGGGAGGACGGGAAACACCATATATTTT
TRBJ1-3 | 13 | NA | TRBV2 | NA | CASRAFSGNTIYF | TGTGCCAGCAGGGCCTTCTCTGGAAACACCATATATTTT
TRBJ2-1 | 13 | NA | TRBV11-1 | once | CASSFNTGIEQFF | TGTGCCAGCAGCTTTAATACGGGGATTGAGCAGTTCTTC
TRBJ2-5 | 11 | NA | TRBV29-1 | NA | CSPRVGGTQYF | TGCAGCCCTCGGGTGGGAGGGACCCAGTACTTC
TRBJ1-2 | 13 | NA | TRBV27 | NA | CASSLTGTYGYTF | TGTGCCAGCAGTTTAACAGGGACCTATGGCTACACCTTC
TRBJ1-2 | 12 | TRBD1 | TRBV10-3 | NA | CAIRQGAYGYTF | TGTGCCATCAGGCAGGGGGCGTATGGCTACACCTTC
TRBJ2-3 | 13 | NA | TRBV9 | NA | CASSVEGSSTQYF | TGTGCCAGCAGCGTAGAGGGAAGTAGTACGCAGTATTTT
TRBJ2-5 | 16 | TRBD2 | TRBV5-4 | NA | CASSPRLAGGPKTQYF | TGTGCCAGCAGCCCTCGGCTGGCGGGGGGGCCGAAGACCCAGTACTTC
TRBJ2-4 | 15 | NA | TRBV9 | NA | CASTRGDRRLDIQYF | TGTGCCAGCACGAGGGGGGACAGAAGGTTGGACATTCAGTACTTC
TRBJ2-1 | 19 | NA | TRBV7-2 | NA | CASSSRAKMGSRSYNEQFF | TGTGCCAGCAGCTCGCGAGCGAAGATGGGTTCGCGCTCCTACAATGAGCAGTTCTTC
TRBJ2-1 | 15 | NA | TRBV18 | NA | CASSPIQVSYNEQFF | TGTGCCAGCTCACCAATTCAGGTCTCCTACAATGAGCAGTTCTTC
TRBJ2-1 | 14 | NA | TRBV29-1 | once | CSVDSRKANNEQFF | TGCAGCGTTGATAGTAGGAAAGCTAACAATGAGCAGTTCTTC
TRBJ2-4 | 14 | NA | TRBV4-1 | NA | CASSLAQGKNIQYF | TGCGCCAGCAGCCTAGCACAGGGCAAAAACATTCAGTACTTC
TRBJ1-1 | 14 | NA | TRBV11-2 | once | CASSLGTIRTEAFF | TGTGCCAGCAGCTTAGGAACCATTCGCACTGAAGCTTTCTTT
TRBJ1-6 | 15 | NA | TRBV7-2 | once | CASSSRGPSNSPLHF | TGTGCCAGCAGCTCGCGTGGGCCTTCCAATTCACCCCTCCACTTT
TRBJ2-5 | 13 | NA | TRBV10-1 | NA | CASKIEAPQAQYF | TGCGCCAGCAAAATAGAGGCACCCCAGGCCCAGTACTTC
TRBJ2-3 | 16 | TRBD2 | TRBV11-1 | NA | CASSFAPGLGTDTQYF | TGTGCCAGCAGCTTTGCCCCGGGACTAGGCACAGATACGCAGTATTTT
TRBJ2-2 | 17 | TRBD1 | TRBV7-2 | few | CASSARDRGPNTGELFF | TGTGCCAGCAGCGCGCGGGACAGGGGACCGAACACCGGGGAGCTGTTTTTT
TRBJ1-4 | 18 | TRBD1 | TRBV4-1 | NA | CASSRPGTGVSTNEKLFF | TGCGCCAGCAGCCGCCCTGGGACAGGGGTGTCAACTAATGAAAAACTGTTTTTT
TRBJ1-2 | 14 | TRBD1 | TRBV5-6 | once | CASSWGQRNYGYTF | TGTGCCAGCAGCTGGGGACAGCGGAACTATGGCTACACCTTC
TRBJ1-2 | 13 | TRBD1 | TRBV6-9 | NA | CASSLTGVEGYTF | TGTGCCAGCAGTCTGACAGGGGTGGAGGGCTACACCTTC
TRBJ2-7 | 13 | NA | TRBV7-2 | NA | CASSLQGSGEQYF | TGTGCCAGCAGCTTACAAGGATCTGGAGAGCAGTACTTC
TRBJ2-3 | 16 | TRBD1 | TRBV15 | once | CATSRDQGVGTDTQYF | TGTGCCACCAGCAGAGATCAGGGGGTCGGCACAGATACGCAGTATTTT
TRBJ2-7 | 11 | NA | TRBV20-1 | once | CSASVWGEQYF | TGCAGTGCTAGTGTTTGGGGCGAGCAGTACTTC